A selection of T cell receptor beta chains follows, all from one sample in a study of beta chain features in type 1 diabetes. Here immunoSEQ multiplex PCR was the method, and the copy in TCRdb shows in-frame clones only, minus some. The table records roughly 50,000 clones, roughly 52% of them present only once. The specimen was Tregs from blood. Every receptor here comes from a middle-aged woman with type 1 diabetes. Both conserved end residues are part of each CDR3. A D gene is named only where the DNA matches it firmly. Size is stated for part of the rows, as once, few or many counts, or as a class when the clone is expanded.

>.|TRBV7-2|TRBD2|TRBJ2-3|16
TGTGCCAGCAGCTTTAAGGCGGGAGGGGGCACAGATACGCAGTATTTT
CASSFKAGGGTDTQYF
>.|TRBV5-1|.|TRBJ2-1|17
TGCGCCAGCAGCTTGCCGCGGCAGGGTCGCGGCTACAATGAGCAGTTCTTC
CASSLPRQGRGYNEQFF
>.|TRBV7-3|.|TRBJ2-7|13
TGTGCCAGCAGCTCAGACGGGGTGCGCGAGCAGTACTTC
CASSSDGVREQYF
>.|TRBV14|TRBD2|TRBJ2-1|14
TGTGCCAGCAGCCAAGGCCTAGCGGGAGTCGAGCAGTTCTTC
CASSQGLAGVEQFF
>.|TRBV7-3|.|TRBJ2-3|15
TGTGCCAGCACCTCCCGGGGACTTAGCACAGATACGCAGTATTTT
CASTSRGLSTDTQYF
>.|TRBV14|TRBD1|TRBJ2-2|17
TGTGCCAGCAGCCGGGGACAGGGATCGTGGCACACCGGGGAGCTGTTTTTT
CASSRGQGSWHTGELFF
>few|TRBV4-3|TRBD1|TRBJ1-5|15
TGCGCCAGCAGCCAAAACTACAGGGGGAGTGAGCCCCAGCATTTT
CASSQNYRGSEPQHF
>.|TRBV19|.|TRBJ1-5|18
TGTGCCAGCAAGTCCGTAGGGGTTTGGGCCAACAGCAATCAGCCCCAGCATTTT
CASKSVGVWANSNQPQHF
>.|TRBV19|.|TRBJ1-1|13
TGTGCCAGTAGTGGACAGCTGAACACTGAAGCTTTCTTT
CASSGQLNTEAFF
>few|TRBV7-2|TRBD1|TRBJ1-4|15
TGTGCCAGCAGCCTTTCAGGGACAGGGCGCGAAAAACTGTTTTTT
CASSLSGTGREKLFF
>.|TRBV27|TRBD1|TRBJ2-1|15
TGTGCCAGCAGGATTAGACAGGGCCTAAACAATGAGCAGTTCTTC
CASRIRQGLNNEQFF
>.|TRBV28|TRBD2|TRBJ2-1|14
TGTGCCAGCAGTTGGGCTAGCGGCTACAATGAGCAGTTCTTC
CASSWASGYNEQFF
>.|TRBV28|TRBD1|TRBJ1-5|16
TGTGCCAGCAAGACCTCTCGGACAGGTAGCAATCAGCCCCAGCATTTT
CASKTSRTGSNQPQHF
>.|TRBV28|.|TRBJ2-7|16
TGTGCCAGCAGTCCCCCCCGAGGCCGCCTCTCCTACGAGCAGTACTTC
CASSPPRGRLSYEQYF
>.|TRBV10-3|.|TRBJ1-3|15
TGTGCCATCAGTGAGTCCAGGATCTCCGGAAACACCATATATTTT
CAISESRISGNTIYF
>.|TRBV7-3|TRBD2|TRBJ2-7|14
TGTGCCAGCAGCTTAGCACTAGCGGGAGCCGAGCAGTACTTC
CASSLALAGAEQYF
>.|TRBV7-2|.|TRBJ1-2|14
TGTGCCAGCAGCATGGGCAGGGTTAACTATGGCTACACCTTC
CASSMGRVNYGYTF
>few|TRBV19|.|TRBJ2-2|13
TGTGCCAGTAGGAGACATGTCACCGGGGAGCTGTTTTTT
CASRRHVTGELFF
>.|TRBV4-1|.|TRBJ1-6|15
TGCGCCAGCAGAGGAGGGACGATTGGGGATTCACCCCTCCACTTT
CASRGGTIGDSPLHF
>.|TRBV7-9|TRBD1|TRBJ2-7|15
TGTGCCAGCAGCTTAACTGGGGGACAGCTCTACGAGCAGTACTTC
CASSLTGGQLYEQYF
>few|TRBV7-9|.|TRBJ1-1|15
TGTGCCAGCAGCTTAGCCTCGGGAGGGAACACTGAAGCTTTCTTT
CASSLASGGNTEAFF
>few|TRBV6-6|.|TRBJ2-1|13
TGTGCCAGCGCAGGCTCTCAGGGAAATGAGCAGTTCTTC
CASAGSQGNEQFF
>few|TRBV6-5|.|TRBJ2-7|12
TGTGCCAGCAGTTCCCGGGACTTCAAGCAGTACTTC
CASSSRDFKQYF
>.|TRBV7-2|.|TRBJ2-5|14
TGTGCCAGCAGCCTCCTAGCGATCGGGGAGACCCAGTACTTC
CASSLLAIGETQYF
>few|TRBV6-5|.|TRBJ2-3|14
TGTGCCAGCAGTCAGCGGGTTATTTCAGATACGCAGTATTTT
CASSQRVISDTQYF
>.|TRBV5-4|.|TRBJ2-5|14
TGTGCCAGCAGCTTGGGGGGACACAAAGAGACCCAGTACTTC
CASSLGGHKETQYF
>few|TRBV27|TRBD1|TRBJ2-2|17
TGTGCCAGCAGTTTATCGCTGGCAGGGGGACGTACCGGGGAGCTGTTTTTT
CASSLSLAGGRTGELFF
>medium-sized|TRBV5-1|TRBD2|TRBJ2-2|17
TGCGCCAGCACCCTCGCGCTAGCGGGAGGACCCACCGGGGAGCTGTTTTTT
CASTLALAGGPTGELFF
>.|TRBV20-1|.|TRBJ2-7|11
TGCAGTGCTCCTCGGGACTACGAGCAGTACTTC
CSAPRDYEQYF
>few|TRBV9|TRBD1|TRBJ1-2|13
TGTGCCAGCAGCGTACGACAGGGGGACGGCTACACCTTC
CASSVRQGDGYTF
>.|TRBV6-5|TRBD1|TRBJ2-5|14
TGTGCCAGCAGTATACAGGGGGCCGCAGAGACCCAGTACTTC
CASSIQGAAETQYF
>.|TRBV9|TRBD2|TRBJ2-1|16
TGTGCCAGCAGCGTAGCTGGGGGGAGGGCCGGCAATGAGCAGTTCTTC
CASSVAGGRAGNEQFF
>once|TRBV7-9|.|TRBJ1-4|18
TGTGCCAGCAGCTTAGGAGCCTGGGCACTGACAACTAATGAAAAACTGTTTTTT
CASSLGAWALTTNEKLFF
>.|TRBV6-6|.|TRBJ1-2|14
TGTGCCAGCAGTTACTCAGCGGACCCCTATGGCTACACCTTC
CASSYSADPYGYTF